These 24 T cell receptor beta chains were sequenced from one sample in a study of cytomegalovirus exposure and HLA in healthy donors. With 60 Vbeta and 13 Jbeta primers, the PCR was carried out. Using immunoSEQ multiplex PCR, the repertoire was profiled, and TCRdb retains in-frame clones only, with some absent. The sample has roughly 160,000 clones, 70% to 90% seen once. Sequencing input: PBMCs. These receptors all come from a young man in good health and CMV-seropositive.

The chain employs TRBV18 and TRBJ1-2; D is unclear. Per germline, CDR1 KGHSH and CDR2 LQKENI. V shed 2 bases and J shed 2 bases, with 12 bases lying between them. CDR3 size: 15 residues. Here the CDR3 reads CASSPGGLLNYGYTF. The CDR3 region has the DNA TGTGCCAGCTCACCAGGAGGGCTTTTGAACTATGGCTACACCTTC.

J is TRBJ2-2 and V is TRBV7-9; tentatively, D is TRBD2 (6 bases). Germline V gene lookup returns CDR1 SEHNR and CDR2 FQNEAQ (reference sequence). The CDR3 is 15 amino acids. Trimming took off 4 bases at V and 2 bases at J, with 11 bases between the two ends. For the CDR3, the DNA is TGTGCCAGCAGCTCGGGACTGATCAACACCGGGGAGCTGTTTTTT. It translates to CASSSGLINTGELFF.

This sequence joins TRBV6-1 and TRBJ1-2; 8 bases map to TRBD1. V lost 7 bases and J lost 6; bases outside the gene matches: 4. The CDR3 has 12 amino acids. Germline loops: CDR1 MNHNS, CDR2 SASEGT. The CDR3 protein is CASTQTGDGYTF. The DNA of the CDR3 is TGTGCCAGCACCCAGACAGGGGATGGCTACACCTTC.

The V and J genes are TRBV19 and TRBJ2-5; 10 bases line up with TRBD2. The V gene's germline CDR1 is LNHDA and CDR2 SQIVND (reference sequence). J lost 5 bases, V lost 4 bases, and 10 bases had no gene match. CDR3 length: 16 amino acids. CDR3 loop: CASSTIKAGGPETQYF. In DNA, the CDR3 is TGTGCCAGTAGTACGATCAAAGCGGGGGGGCCGGAGACCCAGTACTTC.

The V and J genes are TRBV4-1 and TRBJ2-5, with D perhaps matching TRBD2 (6 bases). Trimming stripped 3 bases from V and 4 bases from J, with 15 bases between. This CDR3 comprises 15 residues. Germline CDR1 reads MGHRA; CDR2 reads YSYEKL. CDR3 in DNA: TGCGCCAGCAGCCAGGTTGGGACTTCGCTAGAGACCCAGTACTTC. It is translated as CASSQVGTSLETQYF.

The chain employs TRBV2 and TRBJ2-5; no definite D call. Trimming shortened V by 6 bases and J by 4 bases, and 9 bases separated the two germline ends. CDR3 length equals 12 residues. Germline V lookup: CDR1 SNHLY, CDR2 FYNNEI. This CDR3 reads CASRVDSETQYF. CDR3 DNA sequence: TGTGCCAGCAGGGTAGATTCAGAGACCCAGTACTTC.

The V call is TRBV19, the J call TRBJ1-5, with 7 bases fitting TRBD1. The CDR3 has 16 amino acids. V shed 5 bases, J shed 7 bases, and the junction held 14 bases outside the gene matches. Germline V gives CDR1 LNHDA, CDR2 SQIVND (reference sequence). CDR3 in DNA: TGTGCCAGTAGTTTTGAGACAGGGACGGGGTTGCAGCCCCAGCATTTT. Its translation is CASSFETGTGLQPQHF.

V gene TRBV15 combines with J gene TRBJ1-5; D is ambiguous. Germline V gives CDR1 LNHNV, CDR2 YYDKDF (reference sequence). This CDR3 has 15 amino acids. V was pared by 6 bases and J by 0 bases, with 12 bases between. The CDR3 protein is CATSLDGDSNQPQHF. The CDR3 DNA is TGTGCCACCAGTTTAGACGGGGATAGCAATCAGCCCCAGCATTTT.

V is TRBV7-8 and J is TRBJ2-7; D is perhaps TRBD2 (7 bases). The CDR3 totals 13 residues. V shed 5 bases and J shed 4 bases, with 12 bases lying between them. Looked up from germline, CDR1 is SGHVS and CDR2 is FQNEAQ. CDR3 protein: CASSVGGVYEQYF. The CDR3 nucleotides are TGTGCCAGCAGCGTAGGGGGGGTTTACGAGCAGTACTTC.

V is TRBV11-2 and J is TRBJ1-2, with D maybe TRBD1 (6 bases). Deletions cut 6 bases from V and 8 bases from J, with 16 bases between. The CDR3 loop spans 13 amino acids. Germline lookup yields CDR1 SGHAT and CDR2 FQNNGV. The CDR3 sequence is CASRPQGRRGYTF. CDR3 in DNA: TGTGCCAGCAGACCACAGGGTCGTCGGGGCTACACCTTC.

This clone showed up just once. The rearrangement joins TRBV12-5 to TRBJ2-5; maybe TRBD2 (6 bases). CDR3 length: 12 amino acids. Trimming shortened V by 5 bases and J by 4 bases, and 8 bases separated the two germline ends. In germline, CDR1 is LGHNT, CDR2 FRNRAP. The CDR3 region is CASGTAGETQYF. DNA of the CDR3: TGTGCTAGTGGTACAGCGGGAGAGACCCAGTACTTC.

The rearrangement joins TRBV4-1 to TRBJ2-5, with TRBD1 matching 9 bases. V trimming: 1 base; J trimming: 5 bases; junction bases outside the gene matches: 5. Germline CDR1 is MGHRA and CDR2 is YSYEKL. The CDR3 loop spans 15 amino acids. CDR3 sequence: CASSQGDRDRETQYF. The CDR3 DNA reads as TGCGCCAGCAGCCAAGGGGACAGGGATCGTGAGACCCAGTACTTC.

The chain carries TRBV6-6 and TRBJ2-1; D remains unclear. This CDR3 has 11 amino acids. V was pared by 7 bases and J by 8 bases, with 9 bases between. From germline, CDR1 is MNHNY and CDR2 SVGAGI (reference sequence). The CDR3 spells CASTQGDEQFF. The CDR3 nucleotides read TGTGCCAGCACCCAAGGAGATGAGCAGTTCTTC.

This clone was counted between two and nine times. The chain links TRBV19 to TRBJ2-1, with no clear D. CDR1 is LNHDA, CDR2 SQIVND, per germline (reference sequence). Trimming shortened V by 0 bases and J by 0 bases, and 9 bases separated the two germline ends. CDR3 size: 16 residues. CDR3 region: CASSIEAWSSYNEQFF. The CDR3 bases are TGTGCCAGTAGTATAGAGGCCTGGAGCTCCTACAATGAGCAGTTCTTC.

The chain employs TRBV5-4 and TRBJ1-2; 7 bases map to TRBD1. There are 14 residues in the CDR3. V was pared by 4 bases and J by 2 bases, with 5 bases of the junction left unmatched. Germline-derived CDR1 and CDR2 are SGHNT and YYREEE (reference sequence). The CDR3 is CASSLMTGNYGYTF. The CDR3 coding sequence is TGTGCCAGCAGCCTTATGACAGGGAACTATGGCTACACCTTC.

This clone turned up a few times. Other DNA sequences in this specimen translate into the identical CDR3. The CDR3: CASSVAGDTGELFF. DNA of the CDR3: TGTGCCAGCAGCGTAGCGGGGGACACCGGGGAGCTGTTTTTT. The V call is TRBV9, the J call TRBJ2-2, with D possibly being TRBD2 (6 bases). V lost 0 bases, J lost 3 bases, and 6 bases lay in between. The CDR3 is made up of 14 amino acids. Germline CDR1 reads SGDLS; CDR2 reads YYNGEE. Full variable domain (remainder filled in from reference TRBV9 and TRBJ2-2): DSGVTQTPKHLITATGQRVTLRCSPRSGDLSVYWYQQSLDQGLQFLIQYYNGEERAKGNILERFSAQQFPDLHSELNLSSLELGDSALYFCASSVAGDTGELFFGEGSRLTVL.

About this clone itself: One end of the junction does not line up with germline, which may come from a read error. V gene TRBV7-9 combines with J gene TRBJ2-7; 7 nucleotides match TRBD1. Germline V lookup: CDR1 SEHNR, CDR2 FQNEAQ (reference sequence). The CDR3 has 14 amino acids. The CDR3 loop is CSSSLGGTEYEQYF. Here the CDR3 DNA reads TGTTCCAGCAGCTTAGGTGGGACAGAGTACGAGCAGTACTTC.

This clone was detected only once. V and J are TRBV27 and TRBJ1-2, with D tentatively TRBD1 (5 bases). CDR1 is MNHEY, CDR2 SMNVEV, per germline (reference sequence). With 0 bases removed from V and 8 bases from J, the gap between germline ends came to 19 bases. The CDR3 is 16 amino acids. This chain's CDR3 is CASSLSFSSGAGGYTF. CDR3 DNA sequence: TGTGCCAGCAGTTTATCTTTTTCGAGCGGGGCTGGAGGCTACACCTTC.

This sequence joins TRBV7-9 and TRBJ2-7, with 8 bases fitting TRBD1. The germline gives CDR1 SEHNR, CDR2 FQNEAQ (reference sequence). After removal of 7 bases from V and 4 bases from J, the junction contained 6 bases not matched to a gene. This CDR3 region has 13 residues. In nucleotides, the CDR3 is TGTGCCAGCAACTCTCGACAGGGGTACGAGCAGTACTTC. It is translated as CASNSRQGYEQYF.

The table lists this clone with a count of one. The gene calls are TRBV11-2 and TRBJ1-3, with 9 nucleotides matching TRBD1. Germline values: CDR1 SGHAT, CDR2 FQNNGV. The ends lost 2 bases at V and 8 bases at J; junction bases unmatched: 4. This CDR3 region has 14 residues. CDR3 bases: TGTGCCAGCAGCTTAAACAGGGGGCGAGACACCATATATTTT. This codes for CASSLNRGRDTIYF.

This sequence joins TRBV15 and TRBJ2-5, with TRBD2 matching 7 bases. This CDR3 is 16 amino acids long. Germline V lookup: CDR1 LNHNV, CDR2 YYDKDF (reference sequence). The V gene end was trimmed by 1 base and the J gene end by 2 bases; junction bases not matched to a gene: 7. The CDR3 DNA sequence: TGTGCCACCAGCAGAGGGCCAGGGACTAAACAAGAGACCCAGTACTTC. This encodes CATSRGPGTKQETQYF.

The gene calls are TRBV30 and TRBJ2-7; 7 nucleotides align to TRBD1. The trim removed 8 bases at V and 5 bases at J, leaving 6 bases unmatched. Germline CDR1 reads GTSNPN; CDR2 reads SVGIG (reference sequence). The CDR3 sequence is 11 residues long. The CDR3 sequence: CATHDRDEQYF. The CDR3, as DNA: TGTGCCACCCATGACAGGGACGAGCAGTACTTC.

The chain uses TRBV15 and TRBJ2-6, with TRBD1 as a possible D gene (5 bases). There are 15 residues in the CDR3. V lost 1 base, J lost 2 bases, and 6 bases lay in between. Germline values: CDR1 LNHNV, CDR2 YYDKDF (reference sequence). In DNA, the CDR3 is TGTGCCACCAGCAGAGGGACAACTGGGGCCAACGTCCTGACTTTC. Translation gives CATSRGTTGANVLTF.

The chain recombines TRBV11-2 with TRBJ2-3, with 8 bases identical to TRBD2. Per the germline V gene, CDR1 is SGHAT and CDR2 is FQNNGV. The CDR3 runs to 15 residues. After removal of 4 bases from V and 0 bases from J, the junction contained 3 bases not matched to a gene. The CDR3 sequence is CASSSGGVSTDTQYF. Here the CDR3 DNA reads TGTGCCAGCAGCTCCGGGGGGGTTAGCACAGATACGCAGTATTTT.